This is a list of T cell receptor beta chains from one sample in a study of molecular identifiers for immune sequencing clone quantification. MiXCR was run by TCRdb on the PCR reads, yielding one entry per CDR3 protein. The data hold under 600,000 distinct CDR3 sequences, with roughly 26% observed a single time. The sequenced material came from naive CD8+ T cells from blood, with Jurkat cell RNA spiked in. The receptor source for this set is a human donor in good health. Some libraries in this study had Jurkat cell RNA spiked in. Each CDR3 is given with its conserved first and last residue. D genes are given only for firm matches. Clone size is not always given. Where it is, it says once, few, many or a class for expanded clones.

j_gene,v_gene,d_gene,abundance,CDR3aa,CDR3nt
TRBJ2-7,TRBV6-6,TRBD1,NA,CASSYWGQGEHEQYF,TGTGCCAGCAGTTACTGGGGACAGGGGGAGCACGAGCAGTACTTC
TRBJ2-3,TRBV24-1,NA,NA,CATSDLQKATEASTDTQYF,TGTGCCACCAGTGATTTGCAAAAAGCGACGGAAGCTAGCACAGATACGCAGTATTTT
TRBJ2-3,TRBV6-5,TRBD2,many,CASREVQLATDTQYF,TGTGCCAGCAGAGAAGTTCAACTAGCGACAGATACGCAGTATTTT
TRBJ2-3,TRBV21-1,NA,NA,CASSKEGQGKGSLAGRRSTDTQYF,TGTGCCAGCAGCAAAGAGGGACAGGGGAAAGGATCATTGGCGGGGAGAAGAAGCACAGATACGCAGTATTTT
TRBJ1-6,TRBV6-2/TRBV6-3,NA,many,CASTGTRGSPLHF,TGTGCCAGCACCGGGACTCGTGGTTCACCCCTCCACTTT
TRBJ2-7,TRBV5-1,NA,many,CASSLGQNYEQYF,TGCGCCAGCAGCTTGGGGCAGAACTACGAGCAGTACTTC
TRBJ2-7,TRBV28,TRBD2,many,CASSLGGTTPLEQYF,TGTGCCAGCAGTCTGGGCGGGACTACTCCGCTCGAGCAGTACTTC
TRBJ1-5,TRBV12-3/TRBV12-4,TRBD1,NA,CASSWSGGSNQPQHF,TGTGCCAGCAGTTGGTCAGGGGGTAGCAATCAGCCCCAGCATTTT
TRBJ1-2,TRBV19,NA,NA,CASSMLVQATYGYTF,TGTGCCAGTAGTATGTTGGTACAGGCCACCTATGGCTACACCTTC
TRBJ1-1,TRBV7-8,NA,few,CASSKEEINPALKHAEAFF,TGTGCCAGCAGCAAGGAAGAAATCAATCCCGCCTTGAAACACGCTGAAGCTTTCTTT
TRBJ2-1,TRBV30,NA,NA,CAWVKDSYNERFF,TGTGCCTGGGTTAAGGACTCCTACAATGAGCGGTTCTTC
TRBJ2-7,TRBV7-6,TRBD1,NA,CASSYGQGASPGEQYF,TGTGCCAGCAGCTATGGACAGGGGGCTAGTCCGGGGGAGCAGTACTTC
TRBJ2-3,TRBV5-1,NA,NA,CASSSGGNRAGTDTQYF,TGCGCCAGCAGCTCGGGGGGAAACAGGGCGGGCACAGATACGCAGTATTTT
TRBJ1-6,TRBV19,NA,few,CASSIGLLSSYNSPLHF,TGTGCCAGTAGTATCGGGCTGTTGAGCTCCTATAATTCACCCCTCCACTTT
TRBJ2-3,TRBV19,NA,many,CASLGSDTQYF,TGTGCCAGTTTGGGTTCAGATACGCAGTATTTT
TRBJ1-1,TRBV30,NA,few,CAWRGAGRAHTEAFF,TGTGCCTGGAGGGGCGCCGGCAGGGCGCACACTGAAGCTTTCTTT
TRBJ2-5,TRBV12-3/TRBV12-4,NA,many,CASSFPLERGETQYF,TGTGCCAGCAGTTTCCCGTTGGAGCGCGGCGAGACCCAGTACTTC
TRBJ2-2,TRBV6-8,NA,few,CASSYWGRISGELFF,TGTGCCAGCAGTTACTGGGGTAGGATTTCCGGGGAGCTGTTTTTT
TRBJ2-5,TRBV4-3,NA,NA,CASSQGTGPSETQYF,TGCGCCAGCAGCCAAGGAACAGGTCCCTCGGAGACCCAGTACTTC
TRBJ1-2,TRBV2,NA,NA,CASSEAEVRILYGYTF,TGTGCCAGCAGTGAAGCGGAGGTACGGATTCTCTATGGCTACACCTTC
TRBJ1-5,TRBV6-6,NA,few,CASSYWGSNQPQHF,TGTGCCAGCAGTTACTGGGGAAGCAATCAGCCCCAGCATTTT
TRBJ1-5,TRBV23-1,TRBD1,few,CASSQSSGTGGINYNQPQHF,TGCGCCAGCAGTCAATCTAGCGGGACAGGGGGCATTAATTACAATCAGCCCCAGCATTTT
TRBJ2-5,TRBV25-1,NA,NA,CASSDPRRGAGEAQYF,TGTGCCAGCAGTGACCCCCGCCGTGGGGCTGGAGAGGCCCAGTACTTC
TRBJ1-1,TRBV7-2,NA,once,CASSFVNTGAFF,TGTGCCAGCAGCTTTGTGAACACTGGAGCTTTCTTT
TRBJ2-7,TRBV6-2/TRBV6-3,TRBD2,few,CASSYSTGLAYEQYF,TGTGCCAGCAGTTACTCGACGGGACTAGCGTACGAGCAGTACTTC
TRBJ1-3,TRBV11-2,NA,few,CANSTRGPENTIYF,TGTGCCAACAGCACCCGGGGTCCGGAAAACACCATATATTTT
TRBJ2-3,TRBV5-6,TRBD2,many,CASSLGPMAAGETDTQYF,TGTGCCAGCAGCTTGGGCCCAATGGCAGCGGGGGAGACAGATACGCAGTATTTT
TRBJ2-1,TRBV18,NA,few,CASSTGPPSRYNEQFF,TGTGCCAGCTCAACCGGACCACCCTCTAGGTACAATGAGCAGTTCTTC
TRBJ2-1,TRBV5-1,NA,NA,CASSFEAPVGEQFF,TGCGCCAGCAGCTTTGAAGCGCCAGTCGGTGAGCAGTTCTTC
TRBJ1-1,TRBV19,NA,many,CASSRTMNTEAFF,TGTGCCAGTAGTAGAACAATGAACACTGAAGCTTTCTTT
TRBJ2-2,TRBV11-2,TRBD1,NA,CASSLDPGQAATGELFF,TGTGCCAGCAGCTTAGACCCGGGACAGGCGGCCACCGGGGAGCTGTTTTTT
TRBJ2-3,TRBV5-1,TRBD2,NA,CASSLVGLAGQRADTQYF,TGCGCCAGCAGCTTGGTAGGACTAGCGGGCCAAAGGGCAGATACGCAGTATTTT
TRBJ2-3,TRBV4-3,TRBD2,many,CASSQILLAGGEDTQYF,TGCGCCAGCAGCCAGATATTACTAGCGGGAGGTGAAGATACGCAGTATTTT
TRBJ2-7,TRBV20-1,TRBD2,few,CSARVSGSGEQYF,TGCAGTGCTAGGGTTAGCGGGAGCGGCGAGCAGTACTTC
TRBJ2-7,TRBV4-1,NA,NA,CASSQVDSNYEQYF,TGCGCCAGCAGCCAAGTGGACAGTAACTACGAGCAGTACTTC
TRBJ2-2,TRBV3-1,NA,NA,CASSQERLNTGELFF,TGTGCCAGCAGCCAAGAGCGACTTAACACCGGGGAGCTGTTTTTT
TRBJ1-6,TRBV4-2,TRBD1,NA,CASSQGQGGTYNSPPHF,TGTGCCAGCAGCCAAGGACAGGGTGGGACCTATAATTCACCCCCCCACTTT
TRBJ1-5,TRBV19,NA,few,CASSIDGGRRWPQHF,TGTGCCAGTAGTATAGATGGAGGCAGGAGGTGGCCCCAGCATTTT
TRBJ2-2,TRBV6-2/TRBV6-3,NA,NA,CASSYRGQIGELFF,TGTGCCAGCAGTTATCGGGGGCAGATCGGGGAGCTGTTTTTT
TRBJ1-1,TRBV5-6,NA,NA,CAGSTGLDRTEAFF,TGTGCCGGCAGCACGGGGCTGGATAGGACTGAAGCTTTCTTT
TRBJ1-2,TRBV5-1,TRBD1,NA,CASSPGQGAAFSNYGYTF,TGCGCCAGCAGCCCGGGACAGGGGGCGGCCTTCTCTAACTATGGCTACACCTTC
TRBJ2-3,TRBV6-6,NA,many,CASSYPWGAGDEADTQYF,TGTGCCAGCAGTTACCCCTGGGGGGCGGGAGATGAGGCAGATACGCAGTATTTT
TRBJ2-5,TRBV11-2,TRBD1,NA,CASSPGQGDGETQYF,TGTGCCAGCAGCCCGGGACAGGGAGATGGAGAGACCCAGTACTTC
TRBJ2-5,TRBV9,NA,many,CASSPRQFQETQYF,TGTGCCAGCAGCCCCCGACAGTTCCAAGAGACCCAGTACTTC
TRBJ1-1,TRBV6-2/TRBV6-3,NA,many,CASSQERVNTEAFF,TGTGCCAGCAGCCAAGAGAGGGTGAACACTGAAGCTTTCTTT
TRBJ1-5,TRBV13,NA,many,CASSEGNQPQHF,TGTGCCAGCAGCGAGGGTAATCAGCCCCAGCATTTT